Listed here are 15 T cell receptor beta chains from one sample, sequenced in a study of cytomegalovirus exposure and HLA in healthy donors. Sequencing was performed with immunoSEQ multiplex PCR; in TCRdb, only in-frame clones are kept and a portion is missing. This table has tens of thousands of clones, over 85% appearing once. The source material was PBMCs. The receptors originated from a woman aged 25 to 39 in good health and CMV-seronegative.

The genes are TRBV4-1 and TRBJ1-2; the D gene is possibly TRBD1 (6 bases). This CDR3 is 15 amino acids long. CDR1 MGHRA and CDR2 YSYEKL come from the germline V gene. With 1 base removed from V and 5 bases from J, the gap between germline ends came to 14 bases. The CDR3 DNA is TGCGCCAGCAGCCAAGGTGAGGGGGTCGCTTATGGCTACACCTTC. The encoded protein is CASSQGEGVAYGYTF.

The chain links TRBV14 to TRBJ1-6; possibly TRBD1 for D (6 bases). This CDR3 is 15 amino acids long. Germline V CDR1 and CDR2: SGHDN, FVKESK. Trimming pared 5 bases from V and 5 bases from J, leaving 13 bases between. The chain's CDR3 is CASSNNRVHNSPLHF. For the CDR3, the DNA is TGTGCCAGCAGCAACAACAGGGTCCATAATTCACCCCTCCACTTT.

The rearrangement links TRBV7-9 to TRBJ1-6; a weak D match, TRBD1 (6 bases). V lost 3 bases and J 6 bases, leaving 9 bases between the germline ends. CDR3 size: 14 residues. Germline lookup yields CDR1 SEHNR and CDR2 FQNEAQ (reference sequence). CDR3 protein: CASSLGTLNSPLHF. CDR3 in DNA: TGTGCCAGCAGCTTGGGGACACTTAATTCACCCCTCCACTTT.

The chain carries TRBV6-6 and TRBJ2-3; D unclear. The germline V gene has CDR1 MNHNY and CDR2 SVGAGI (reference sequence). The V and J ends lost 0 bases and 6 bases respectively, with 10 bases between them. The CDR3 length is 14 residues. The DNA for the CDR3 is TGTGCCAGCAGTTACTCAGTCCTCGGGGATACGCAGTATTTT. Translation gives CASSYSVLGDTQYF.

V is TRBV27 and J is TRBJ2-1; 7 nucleotides match TRBD2. After removal of 5 bases from V and 10 bases from J, the junction contained 14 bases not matched to a gene. The CDR3 runs to 15 residues. The germline gives CDR1 MNHEY, CDR2 SMNVEV (reference sequence). The CDR3 reads CASSRAGGSIREQFF. CDR3 sequence (DNA): TGTGCCAGCAGTAGGGCGGGCGGGAGCATACGCGAGCAGTTCTTC.

J is TRBJ1-1 and V is TRBV4-1, with a possible D match to TRBD1 (6 bases). This CDR3 is built from 12 residues. V lost 2 bases and J lost 11, with 12 bases in between. Germline lookup yields CDR1 MGHRA and CDR2 YSYEKL. As DNA, the CDR3 is TGCGCCAGCAGCCAACTGGGGGCTGGGGCTTTCTTT. Amino acids: CASSQLGAGAFF.

The CDR3 protein is CASSLFRDLSLNQPQHF. The CDR3 nucleotides are TGTGCCAGCAGCTTGTTCCGGGATCTTTCCCTCAATCAGCCCCAGCATTTT. The chain has TRBV5-6 and TRBJ1-5; D gene unclear. From germline, CDR1 is SGHDT and CDR2 YYEEEE. The ends were cut back, 1 base at V and 3 bases at J, with 17 bases in the middle. The CDR3 extends over 17 amino acids.

The chain joins TRBV5-1 to TRBJ1-1; D may be TRBD1 (5 bases). V gave up 1 base and J gave up 5 bases, with 18 bases separating them. The CDR3 spans 16 residues. Germline V CDR1 and CDR2: SGHRS, YFSETQ. CDR3 amino acids: CASSLMVLGKGTEAFF. The CDR3 DNA is TGCGCCAGCAGCTTGATGGTTTTAGGCAAGGGGACTGAAGCTTTCTTT.

The chain is built from TRBV5-5 and TRBJ2-7; 10 bases are shared with TRBD2. V was clipped by 4 bases and J by 0 bases; unmatched bases: 4. The germline V gene has CDR1 SGHKS and CDR2 YYEKEE (reference sequence). The CDR3 loop spans 15 amino acids. Written as DNA, the CDR3 is TGTGCCAGCAGCCACCCTAGCGGGGGCTCCTACGAGCAGTACTTC. Amino acids: CASSHPSGGSYEQYF.

The V call is TRBV14, the J call TRBJ2-1, with 9 nucleotides matching TRBD2. V was pared by 5 bases and J by 6 bases, with 11 bases of the junction left unmatched. This CDR3 is 16 amino acids long. Germline V gene lookup returns CDR1 SGHDN and CDR2 FVKESK. The CDR3 spells CASSTRLSGRINEQFF. In DNA form, the CDR3 reads TGTGCCAGCAGCACCCGACTTAGCGGGAGAATCAATGAGCAGTTCTTC.

This clone was seen more than once but under ten times. CDR3: CASSPYGGNEQFF. CDR3 nucleotide sequence: TGTGCCAGCTCACCATACGGGGGGAATGAGCAGTTCTTC. J is TRBJ2-1 and V is TRBV18; 7 nucleotides line up with TRBD2. Germline CDR1 is KGHSH and CDR2 is LQKENI. V trimming: 2 bases; J trimming: 7 bases; junction bases outside the gene matches: 2. The CDR3 consists of 13 residues.

This chain uses TRBV18 with TRBJ2-2; 7 bases align to TRBD1. The CDR3 is 15 residues long. Trimming removed 2 bases from V and 4 bases from J; junction bases left unmatched: 4. Germline V gene data show CDR1 as KGHSH and CDR2 as LQKENI. The CDR3 loop reads CASSPFRGTTGELFF. In DNA, the CDR3 is TGTGCCAGCTCACCATTCAGGGGGACCACCGGGGAGCTGTTTTTT.

The gene calls are TRBV19 and TRBJ2-3; maybe TRBD2 (5 bases). The CDR3 totals 14 residues. Germline CDR1 and CDR2: LNHDA and SQIVND (reference sequence). The V and J ends lost 1 base and 12 bases respectively, with 17 bases between them. The CDR3 DNA sequence: TGTGCCAGTAGTATAGGCCGGGATAGCTGGGGACAGTATTTT. Amino acids: CASSIGRDSWGQYF.

The chain recombines TRBV7-2 with TRBJ1-6, with D unclear. Deletions cut 1 base from V and 7 bases from J, with 5 bases between. CDR3 length equals 13 residues. Germline CDR1 SGHTA, CDR2 FQGNSA. The CDR3 DNA follows: TGTGCCAGCAGCTTAGAGCCGAATTCACCCCTCCACTTT. The encoded protein is CASSLEPNSPLHF.

The gene calls are TRBV19 and TRBJ1-5; 7 bases are a match to TRBD1. The CDR3 has 15 amino acids. Germline loops: CDR1 LNHDA, CDR2 SQIVND (reference sequence). The CDR3 sequence is CTSSPRGSNNQPQHF. The CDR3 DNA is TGTACCTCATCCCCCAGGGGGTCAAACAATCAGCCCCAGCATTTT.